The 26 T cell receptor beta chains listed next were all sequenced from one sample in a study of shared clonotypes between healthy human individuals. TCRdb's copy holds only in-frame clones and misses some; the assay was immunoSEQ multiplex PCR. This table has under 650,000 clones, about 95% appearing once. The source material was naive CD4+ T cells sorted from blood. Specified subset: CD45RA+ positively selected. Receptor source: a woman in her thirties in good health.

V is TRBV4-1 and J is TRBJ2-7; possibly TRBD1 for D (5 bases). CDR3 length: 17 residues. Germline V CDR1 and CDR2: MGHRA, YSYEKL. The V end was cut by 0 bases, the J end by 4 bases, with 19 bases between. The CDR3 spells CASSQDQRGLLPYEQYF. The CDR3, as DNA: TGCGCCAGCAGCCAAGATCAAAGGGGCCTCCTTCCTTACGAGCAGTACTTC.

The V and J genes are TRBV30 and TRBJ1-4; D is ambiguous. The V end was cut by 0 bases, the J end by 10 bases, with 15 bases between. Looked up from germline, CDR1 is GTSNPN and CDR2 is SVGIG (reference sequence). The length of the CDR3 is 14 residues. CDR3 protein: CAWSVHGITGKLFF. The DNA of the CDR3 is TGTGCCTGGAGTGTACATGGGATTACGGGAAAACTGTTTTTT. Full variable domain (missing parts from reference TRBV30 and TRBJ1-4): SQTIHQWPATLVQPVGSPLSLECTVEGTSNPNLYWYRQAAGRGLQLLFYSVGIGQISSEVPQNLSASRPQDRQFILSSKKLLLSDSGFYLCAWSVHGITGKLFFGSGTQLSVL.

The rearrangement uses TRBV11-2 and TRBJ2-2, with 9 positions matching TRBD1. CDR3 length: 15 amino acids. V lost 7 bases and J lost 9; bases outside the gene matches: 12. The germline gives CDR1 SGHAT, CDR2 FQNNGV. The CDR3 loop reads CASNVAWGQGRELFF. CDR3 sequence (DNA): TGTGCCAGCAACGTTGCCTGGGGACAGGGTAGGGAGCTGTTTTTT. The full variable domain, in which reference TRBV11-2 and TRBJ2-2 provide the parts outside the CDR3, is EAGVAQSPRYKIIEKRQSVAFWCNPISGHATLYWYQQILGQGPKLLIQFQNNGVVDDSQLPKDRFSAERLKGVDSTLKIQPAKLEDSAVYLCASNVAWGQGRELFFGEGSRLTVL.

This chain joins TRBV6-1 and TRBJ1-4; tentative D call: TRBD1 (5 bases). This CDR3 is built from 15 residues. CDR1 and CDR2 (germline): MNHNS, SASEGT. Trimming took off 8 bases at V and 10 bases at J, with 23 bases between the two ends. DNA for the CDR3: TGTGCCAGCCGGGACGAGGGGTCTAAACGGGGAAAACTGTTTTTT. Translated, it gives CASRDEGSKRGKLFF.

CDR3 residues: CASSQTGTGVDQPQHF. CDR3 in DNA: TGTGCCAGCAGCCAAACCGGGACAGGAGTCGATCAGCCCCAGCATTTT. The chain combines TRBV5-8 with TRBJ1-5; 8 bases match TRBD1. Germline values: CDR1 SGHTS, CDR2 YDEGEE. With 4 bases clipped from V and 5 bases from J, the junction kept 11 bases outside the gene matches. The CDR3 is 16 amino acids.

The chain employs TRBV18 and TRBJ2-1; TRBD2 aligns across 12 bases. CDR1 is KGHSH, CDR2 LQKENI, per germline. The CDR3 is 17 amino acids. The trim removed 3 bases at V and 5 bases at J, leaving 8 bases unmatched. The CDR3 is CASSPKRLAGAHNEQFF. The DNA of the CDR3 is TGTGCCAGCTCACCTAAAAGACTAGCGGGAGCGCACAATGAGCAGTTCTTC.

The chain recombines TRBV19 with TRBJ2-5; the D gene is possibly TRBD2 (5 bases). The J call may be in error: the DNA end matches TRBJ2-7 better. CDR3 length: 14 residues. Germline V gene lookup returns CDR1 LNHDA and CDR2 SQIVND (reference sequence). Here the CDR3 reads CASSIGTDDYEQYF. The CDR3, as DNA: TGTGCCAGTAGTATAGGGACTGATGACTACGAGCAGTACTTC.

The chain links TRBV25-1 to TRBJ1-1, with D perhaps TRBD1 (6 bases). This CDR3 has 14 residues. CDR1 MGHDK and CDR2 SYGVNS come from the germline V gene. The V and J ends lost 7 bases and 3 bases respectively, with 15 bases between them. CDR3 DNA sequence: TGTGCCAGCACGGGTACAGGGTTGTACACTGAAGCTTTCTTT. Translating it yields CASTGTGLYTEAFF.

The chain joins TRBV2 to TRBJ1-2; no definite D call. The V and J ends lost 6 bases and 5 bases respectively, with 10 bases between them. The germline V gene has CDR1 SNHLY and CDR2 FYNNEI. CDR3 length: 12 residues. The CDR3 spells CASREGGYGYTF. CDR3 bases: TGTGCCAGCAGGGAGGGAGGGTATGGCTACACCTTC.

The chain links TRBV2 to TRBJ1-5; D uncertain. The CDR3 has 11 amino acids. Trimming took 4 bases from V and 10 from J, leaving 8 bases between them. From germline, CDR1 is SNHLY and CDR2 FYNNEI. The CDR3 loop is CASSVSSPQHF. CDR3 DNA sequence: TGTGCCAGCAGTGTCAGCAGCCCCCAGCATTTT.

This clone appeared a single time. This chain links TRBV28 with TRBJ1-2; D uncertain. This CDR3 has 12 residues. Germline lookup yields CDR1 MDHEN and CDR2 SYDVKM. Trimming left V 6 bases short and J 5 bases short, with 10 bases between. The CDR3 nucleotides are TGTGCCAGCAGCGTTCAGGCTTATGGCTACACCTTC. The encoded protein is CASSVQAYGYTF.

With respect to this clone: Other nucleotide sequences from this sample produce the same CDR3. The V call is TRBV5-1, the J call TRBJ1-1; D gene ambiguous. Germline V gives CDR1 SGHRS, CDR2 YFSETQ. V was pared by 0 bases and J by 1 base, with 4 bases between. The CDR3 spans 13 residues. Written as DNA, the CDR3 is TGCGCCAGCAGCTTGGAGCAGAACACTGAAGCTTTCTTT. It encodes CASSLEQNTEAFF.

The count of this clone is one. V and J are TRBV19 and TRBJ2-3, with a possible D match to TRBD2 (6 bases). CDR3 length: 14 amino acids. Germline values: CDR1 LNHDA, CDR2 SQIVND (reference sequence). Trimming shortened V by 7 bases and J by 6 bases, and 17 bases separated the two germline ends. Here the CDR3 reads CASTGRGRSDTQYF. Here the CDR3 DNA reads TGTGCCAGTACCGGGCGGGGCCGAAGCGATACGCAGTATTTT.

The V gene is TRBV2, the J gene TRBJ2-1, with D unresolved. Per germline, CDR1 SNHLY and CDR2 FYNNEI. V lost 6 bases, J lost 6 bases, and 12 bases lay in between. This CDR3 comprises 13 residues. This CDR3 reads CASRWASSNEQFF. CDR3 sequence (DNA): TGTGCCAGCAGGTGGGCCAGCTCCAATGAGCAGTTCTTC.

CDR3 sequence (DNA): TGTGCCAGCAGCTTTTGGGGGGCGACCACCGGGGAGCTGTTTTTT. Its protein is CASSFWGATTGELFF. This chain links TRBV13 with TRBJ2-2; D may match TRBD1 or TRBD2 (6 bases each). The CDR3 is 15 amino acids. The germline V gene encodes CDR1 PRHDT and CDR2 FYEKMQ (reference sequence). V was shortened by 3 bases and J by 4 bases, with 12 bases between the two germline ends.

CDR3 sequence reads: CASSVGFRSPLHF. The CDR3 coding sequence is TGTGCCAGCAGTGTAGGGTTTCGATCACCCCTCCACTTT. The V gene is TRBV28, the J gene TRBJ1-6; D uncertain. The CDR3 totals 13 residues. Germline V gives CDR1 MDHEN, CDR2 SYDVKM. The ends were cut back, 5 bases at V and 10 bases at J, with 12 bases in the middle.

This clone was observed a few times. The chain is built from TRBV6-1 and TRBJ2-7; the D gene is possibly TRBD1 (5 bases). This CDR3 is built from 13 residues. Trimming left V 8 bases short and J 2 bases short, with 13 bases between. Germline V lookup: CDR1 MNHNS, CDR2 SASEGT. The CDR3 DNA sequence: TGTGCCAGCCCAGGGCCGATGGCCTACGAGCAGTACTTC. It codes for CASPGPMAYEQYF.

The chain recombines TRBV19 with TRBJ2-3, with TRBD2 identical over 10 bases. Germline CDR1 and CDR2: LNHDA and SQIVND (reference sequence). V shed 7 bases, J shed 2 bases, and the junction held 3 bases outside the gene matches. The CDR3 runs to 14 residues. The CDR3 DNA is TGTGCCAGTACTAGCGGGAGTAACACAGATACGCAGTATTTT. This gives the protein CASTSGSNTDTQYF. Full variable domain (remainder filled in from reference TRBV19 and TRBJ2-3): DGGITQSPKYLFRKEGQNVTLSCEQNLNHDAMYWYRQDPGQGLRLIYYSQIVNDFQKGDIAEGYSVSREKKESFPLTVTSAQKNPTAFYLCASTSGSNTDTQYFGPGTRLTVL.

The rearrangement links TRBV9 to TRBJ1-4; D is uncertain. Germline lookup yields CDR1 SGDLS and CDR2 YYNGEE. The V end lost 5 bases, the J end lost 5 bases, and 10 bases lay between the germline ends. The CDR3 is 13 amino acids. The CDR3 sequence is CASSQNLNEKLFF. The CDR3, as DNA: TGTGCCAGCAGTCAGAATCTAAATGAAAAACTGTTTTTT. Based on the CDR3 plus reference TRBV9 and TRBJ1-4, the full variable domain is DSGVTQTPKHLITATGQRVTLRCSPRSGDLSVYWYQQSLDQGLQFLIQYYNGEERAKGNILERFSAQQFPDLHSELNLSSLELGDSALYFCASSQNLNEKLFFGSGTQLSVL.

This clone was seen just once. The chain employs TRBV5-1 and TRBJ2-1, with 13 bases that match TRBD2. Looked up from germline, CDR1 is SGHRS and CDR2 is YFSETQ. The J segment lost 3 bases and the V segment lost 4 bases, leaving 13 bases of the junction unmatched. CDR3 length: 19 residues. The CDR3 DNA follows: TGCGCCAGCAGCCTTAGACTAGCGGGAGGCCTCAGGGACTACAATGAGCAGTTCTTC. Protein product: CASSLRLAGGLRDYNEQFF.

This sequence joins TRBV28 and TRBJ2-5; 7 bases fit TRBD2. Losses at the gene ends were 6 bases for V and 4 bases for J; bases not matched to a gene: 8. The CDR3 loop spans 14 amino acids. The germline V gene encodes CDR1 MDHEN and CDR2 SYDVKM. The CDR3: CASRTRLAPETQYF. Here the CDR3 DNA reads TGTGCCAGCAGGACGCGACTAGCCCCAGAGACCCAGTACTTC.

This chain uses TRBV6-5 with TRBJ2-1, with 14 bases aligning to TRBD2. Looked up from germline, CDR1 is MNHEY and CDR2 is SVGAGI. V lost 0 bases, J lost 9 bases, and 1 base stayed unmatched. There are 15 residues in the CDR3. CDR3 coding DNA: TGTGCCAGCAGTTACTCTGGACTAGCGGGAGGTGAGCAGTTCTTC. Its protein is CASSYSGLAGGEQFF.

The chain joins TRBV9 to TRBJ1-4; D not resolved. The CDR3 totals 17 residues. Trimming shortened V by 4 bases and J by 2 bases, and 18 bases separated the two germline ends. Per germline, CDR1 SGDLS and CDR2 YYNGEE. CDR3 in DNA: TGTGCCAGCAGCAATTGGGAGACCCTCCGGACTAATGAAAAACTGTTTTTT. Translation: CASSNWETLRTNEKLFF.

This chain uses TRBV10-2 with TRBJ2-7, with 9 positions matching TRBD2. Germline V lookup: CDR1 WSHSY, CDR2 SAAADI. Trimming at V came to 1 base and at J to 4 bases, leaving 8 bases not matched to a gene. The CDR3 extends over 16 amino acids. In DNA, the CDR3 is TGCGCCAGCAGTGAGTGGGGTCTAGCGGGGAAGTACGAGCAGTACTTC. Protein product: CASSEWGLAGKYEQYF.

The V gene is TRBV7-9, the J gene TRBJ2-3; TRBD2 aligns across 10 bases. The CDR3 runs 18 residues. Germline CDR1 is SEHNR and CDR2 is FQNEAQ (reference sequence). The ends lost 2 bases at V and 0 bases at J; junction bases unmatched: 8. CDR3 residues: CASSLKWTSGTSTDTQYF. CDR3 DNA sequence: TGTGCCAGCAGCTTAAAATGGACTAGCGGAACTAGCACAGATACGCAGTATTTT.

The chain uses TRBV18 and TRBJ2-6; D unresolved. The CDR3 contains 16 residues. Trimming removed 3 bases at V and 4 bases at J, with 13 bases between. The V gene's germline CDR1 is KGHSH and CDR2 LQKENI. The CDR3 is CASSPALAPGANVLTF. CDR3 sequence (DNA): TGTGCCAGCTCACCGGCGTTGGCACCCGGGGCCAACGTCCTGACTTTC.